The present T cell receptor beta chain was sequenced within a study of OX40 agonist ivuxolimab in advanced cancers. Study observations and caveats: Both blood CD4+ and CD8+ T cells showed clonal growth by week 6 at 0.1 to 3.0 mg/kg. CD8+ T cells averaged more expanded clones than CD4+.

On this clone: Its specificity is not known.

The CDR3 consists of 14 residues. Per germline, CDR1 LNHDA and CDR2 SQIVND (reference sequence). Trimming at V came to 8 bases and at J to 4 bases, leaving 6 bases not matched to a gene. The table came from immunoSEQ multiplex PCR; TCRdb's copy has only in-frame clones and leaves some out. This sample has 62,000 or so clones, with around 86% found just once. The sequence was obtained from an adult with an advanced solid tumor such as melanoma, head and neck, liver or kidney cancer. The sequencing used CD4+ or CD8+ T cells sorted from blood, collected in a trial of the OX40 agonist ivuxolimab. The V call is TRBV19, the J call TRBJ2-2; 8 bases map to TRBD2. The CDR3 loop reads CASQRTSSTGELFF. The DNA of the CDR3 is TGTGCCAGTCAGAGGACTAGCTCCACCGGGGAGCTGTTTTTT.